This T cell receptor (beta chain) was recovered during a study of control samples from healthy donors and cancer patients. The CDR3 length is 14 residues. Germline CDR1 reads KGHSH; CDR2 reads LQKENI. V lost 2 bases and J 3 bases, leaving 7 bases between the germline ends. Only in-frame clones appear in the TCRdb table, and some are missing; sequencing was by immunoSEQ multiplex PCR. The data contain 100,000 to 150,000 clones, roughly 90% of them singletons. The chain carries TRBV18 and TRBJ1-4; D perhaps matches TRBD1 (5 bases). This TCR was recovered from a man between 18 and 35 years old in good health. Material for sequencing was blood. CDR3 region: CASSPGGANEKLFF. DNA for the CDR3: TGTGCCAGCTCACCAGGGGGAGCTAATGAAAAACTGTTTTTT.